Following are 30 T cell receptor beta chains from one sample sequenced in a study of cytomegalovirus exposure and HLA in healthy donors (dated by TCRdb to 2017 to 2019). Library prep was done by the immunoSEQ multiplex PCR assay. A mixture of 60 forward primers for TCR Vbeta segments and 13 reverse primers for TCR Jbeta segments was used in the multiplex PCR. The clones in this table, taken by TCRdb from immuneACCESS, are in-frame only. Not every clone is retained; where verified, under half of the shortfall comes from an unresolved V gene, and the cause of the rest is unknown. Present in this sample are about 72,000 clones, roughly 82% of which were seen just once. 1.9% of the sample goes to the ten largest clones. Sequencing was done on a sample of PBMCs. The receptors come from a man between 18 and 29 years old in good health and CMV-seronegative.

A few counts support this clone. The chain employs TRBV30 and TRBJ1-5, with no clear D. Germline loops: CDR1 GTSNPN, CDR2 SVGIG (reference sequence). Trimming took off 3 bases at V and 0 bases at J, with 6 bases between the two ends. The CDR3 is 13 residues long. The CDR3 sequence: CAWSVYSNQPQHF. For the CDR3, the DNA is TGTGCCTGGAGCGTCTATAGCAATCAGCCCCAGCATTTT.

The CDR3 region is CSVESGGNGYTF. CDR3 nucleotide sequence: TGCAGCGTTGAATCAGGGGGCAACGGCTACACCTTC. The chain couples TRBV29-1 to TRBJ1-2, with 8 bases lining up with TRBD1. This CDR3 has 12 amino acids. V lost 2 bases, J lost 8 bases, and 4 bases stayed unmatched. Germline CDR1 is SQVTM and CDR2 is ANQGSEA.

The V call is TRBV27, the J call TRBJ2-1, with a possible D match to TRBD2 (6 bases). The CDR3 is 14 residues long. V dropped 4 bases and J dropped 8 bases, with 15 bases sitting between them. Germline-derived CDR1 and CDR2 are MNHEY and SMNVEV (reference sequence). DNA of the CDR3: TGTGCCAGCAGTTCCCCCAGCTTAGCGGATGAGCAGTTCTTC. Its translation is CASSSPSLADEQFF.

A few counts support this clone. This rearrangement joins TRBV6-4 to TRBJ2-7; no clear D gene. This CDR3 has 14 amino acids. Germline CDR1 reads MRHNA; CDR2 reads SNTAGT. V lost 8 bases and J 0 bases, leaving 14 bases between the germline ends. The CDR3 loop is CASAQEPGSYEQYF. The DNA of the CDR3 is TGTGCCAGCGCTCAGGAACCCGGCTCCTACGAGCAGTACTTC.

CDR3 DNA: TGTGCCTGGGGACAGTCTAATGAAAAACTGTTTTTT. It codes for CAWGQSNEKLFF. The chain combines TRBV30 with TRBJ1-4, with TRBD1 as a possible D gene (6 bases). Germline CDR1 reads GTSNPN; CDR2 reads SVGIG (reference sequence). The CDR3 has 12 amino acids. Trimming took off 5 bases at V and 3 bases at J, with 7 bases between the two ends.

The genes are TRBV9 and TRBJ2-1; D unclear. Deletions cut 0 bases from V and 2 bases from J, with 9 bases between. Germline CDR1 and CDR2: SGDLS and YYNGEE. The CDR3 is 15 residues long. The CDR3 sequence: CASSVEVTTYNEQFF. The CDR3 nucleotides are TGTGCCAGCAGCGTAGAGGTAACTACCTACAATGAGCAGTTCTTC.

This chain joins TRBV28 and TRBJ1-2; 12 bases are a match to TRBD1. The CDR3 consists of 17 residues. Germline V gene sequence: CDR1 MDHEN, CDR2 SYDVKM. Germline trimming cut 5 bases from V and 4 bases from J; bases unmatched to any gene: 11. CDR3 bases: TGTGCCAGCAGTATATCCGCCGGGACAGGGGGCCTCTATGGCTACACCTTC. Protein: CASSISAGTGGLYGYTF.

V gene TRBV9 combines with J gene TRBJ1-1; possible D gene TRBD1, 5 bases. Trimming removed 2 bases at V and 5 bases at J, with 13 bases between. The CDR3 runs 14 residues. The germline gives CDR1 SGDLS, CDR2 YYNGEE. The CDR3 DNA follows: TGTGCCAGCAGCGTCTCTGGGGGAGGGACTGAAGCTTTCTTT. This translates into CASSVSGGGTEAFF.

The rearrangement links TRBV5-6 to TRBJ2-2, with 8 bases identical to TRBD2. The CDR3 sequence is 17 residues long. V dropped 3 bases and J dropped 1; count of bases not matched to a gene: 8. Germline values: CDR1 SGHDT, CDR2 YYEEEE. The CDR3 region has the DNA TGTGCCAGCAGCTGGGACGGAGCGGGAGTGAACACCGGGGAGCTGTTTTTT. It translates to CASSWDGAGVNTGELFF.

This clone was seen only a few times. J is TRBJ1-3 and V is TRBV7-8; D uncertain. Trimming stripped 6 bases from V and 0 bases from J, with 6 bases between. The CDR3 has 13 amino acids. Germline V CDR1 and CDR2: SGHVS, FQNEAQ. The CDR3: CASRQSSGNTIYF. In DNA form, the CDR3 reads TGTGCCAGCAGACAAAGCTCTGGAAACACCATATATTTT.

The CDR3 sequence: CASSPGNLQETQYF. DNA for the CDR3: TGTGCCAGCAGCCCGGGAAACCTACAAGAGACCCAGTACTTC. V and J are TRBV2 and TRBJ2-5, with D perhaps TRBD2 (5 bases). The CDR3 totals 14 residues. V was clipped by 6 bases and J by 2 bases, with 13 bases between them. Germline CDR1 is SNHLY and CDR2 is FYNNEI. Filled out from reference TRBV2 and TRBJ2-5, the complete variable domain reads EPEVTQTPSHQVTQMGQEVILRCVPISNHLYFYWYRQILGQKVEFLVSFYNNEISEKSEIFDDQFSVERPDGSNFTLKIRSTKLEDSAMYFCASSPGNLQETQYFGPGTRLLVL.

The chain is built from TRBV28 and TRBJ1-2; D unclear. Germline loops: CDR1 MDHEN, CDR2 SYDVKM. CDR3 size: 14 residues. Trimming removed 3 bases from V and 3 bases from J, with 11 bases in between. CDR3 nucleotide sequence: TGTGCCAGCAGTTTCAGAGGGTATCACTATGGCTACACCTTC. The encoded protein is CASSFRGYHYGYTF.

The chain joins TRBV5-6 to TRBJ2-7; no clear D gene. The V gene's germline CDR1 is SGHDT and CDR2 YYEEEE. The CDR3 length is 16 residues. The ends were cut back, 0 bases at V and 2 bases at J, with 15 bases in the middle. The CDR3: CASSLVVSENTYEQYF. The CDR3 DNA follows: TGTGCCAGCAGCTTGGTTGTCAGCGAGAACACCTACGAGCAGTACTTC.

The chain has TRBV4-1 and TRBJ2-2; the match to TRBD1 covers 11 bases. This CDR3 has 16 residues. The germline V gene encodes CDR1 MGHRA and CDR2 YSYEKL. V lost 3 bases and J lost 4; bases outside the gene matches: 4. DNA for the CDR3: TGCGCCAGCAGCCAGGACGGGACAGGGGGCACCGGGGAGCTGTTTTTT. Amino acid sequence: CASSQDGTGGTGELFF.

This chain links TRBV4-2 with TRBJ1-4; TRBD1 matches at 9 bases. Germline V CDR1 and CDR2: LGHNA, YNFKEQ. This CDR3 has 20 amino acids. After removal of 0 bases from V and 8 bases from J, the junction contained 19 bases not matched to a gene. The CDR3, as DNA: TGTGCCAGCAGCCAAGATGGGTGGGGACAGGGCGATCGAGGCCCCGAAAAACTGTTTTTT. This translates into CASSQDGWGQGDRGPEKLFF.

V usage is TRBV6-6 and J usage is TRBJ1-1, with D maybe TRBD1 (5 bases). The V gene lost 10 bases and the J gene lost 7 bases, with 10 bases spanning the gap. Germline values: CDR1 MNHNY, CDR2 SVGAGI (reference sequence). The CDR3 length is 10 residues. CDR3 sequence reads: CAIGGNEAFF. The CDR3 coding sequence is TGTGCCATCGGGGGGAATGAAGCTTTCTTT.

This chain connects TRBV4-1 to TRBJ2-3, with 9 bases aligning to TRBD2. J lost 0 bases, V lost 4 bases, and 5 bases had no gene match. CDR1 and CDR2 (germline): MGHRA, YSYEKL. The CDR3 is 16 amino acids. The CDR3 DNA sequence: TGCGCCAGCAGCCTGAGACTAGCGGACAGCACAGATACGCAGTATTTT. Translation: CASSLRLADSTDTQYF.

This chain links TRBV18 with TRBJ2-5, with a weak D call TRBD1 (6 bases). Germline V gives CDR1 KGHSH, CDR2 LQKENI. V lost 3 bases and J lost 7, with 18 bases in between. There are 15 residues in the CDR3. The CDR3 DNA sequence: TGTGCCAGCTCACCGATCGAGACAGGCCCGGGGACCCAGTACTTC. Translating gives CASSPIETGPGTQYF. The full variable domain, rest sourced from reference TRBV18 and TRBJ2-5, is NAGVMQNPRHLVRRRGQEARLRCSPMKGHSHVYWYRQLPEEGLKFMVYLQKENIIDESGMPKERFSAEFPKEGPSILRIQQVVRGDSAAYFCASSPIETGPGTQYFGPGTRLLVL.

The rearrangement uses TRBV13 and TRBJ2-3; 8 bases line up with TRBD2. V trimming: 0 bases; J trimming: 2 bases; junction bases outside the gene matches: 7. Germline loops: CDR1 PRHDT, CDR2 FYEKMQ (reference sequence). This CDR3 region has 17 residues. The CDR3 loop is CASSLGAAGASTDTQYF. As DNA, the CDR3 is TGTGCCAGCAGCTTAGGAGCAGCGGGGGCATCCACAGATACGCAGTATTTT.

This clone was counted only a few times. CDR3 sequence (DNA): TGCGCCAGCAGAGGGACAGGGCAATATGGCTACACCTTC. This codes for CASRGTGQYGYTF. This chain connects TRBV5-1 to TRBJ1-2, with 9 bases matching TRBD1. This CDR3 comprises 13 residues. Germline lookup yields CDR1 SGHRS and CDR2 YFSETQ. The V gene end was trimmed by 5 bases and the J gene end by 5 bases; junction bases not matched to a gene: 4.

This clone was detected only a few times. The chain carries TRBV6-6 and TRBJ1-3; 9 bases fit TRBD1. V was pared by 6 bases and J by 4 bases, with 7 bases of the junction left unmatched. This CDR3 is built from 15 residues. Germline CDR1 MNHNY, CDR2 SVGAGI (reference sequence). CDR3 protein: CASRSGQGLGNTIYF. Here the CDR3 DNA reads TGTGCCAGCAGGTCTGGACAGGGGTTAGGAAACACCATATATTTT.

The CDR3 loop reads CASSPPADGYTF. The CDR3 bases are TGCGCCAGCAGCCCCCCAGCGGATGGCTACACCTTC. The chain joins TRBV5-1 to TRBJ1-2; D unresolved. Per germline, CDR1 SGHRS and CDR2 YFSETQ. V lost 4 bases to trimming and J lost 6 bases, with 10 bases between them. The CDR3 loop spans 12 amino acids.

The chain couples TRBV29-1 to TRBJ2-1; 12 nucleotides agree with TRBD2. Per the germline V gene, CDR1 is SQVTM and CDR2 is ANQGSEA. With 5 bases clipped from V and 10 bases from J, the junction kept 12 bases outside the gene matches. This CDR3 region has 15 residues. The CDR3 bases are TGCAGCGTTAAGATGAGACTAGCGGGGGCCCGGGAGCAGTTCTTC. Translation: CSVKMRLAGAREQFF.

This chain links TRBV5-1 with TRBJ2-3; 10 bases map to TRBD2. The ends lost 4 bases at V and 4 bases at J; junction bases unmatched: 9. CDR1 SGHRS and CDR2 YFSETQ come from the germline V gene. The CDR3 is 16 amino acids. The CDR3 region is CASSPFIAGGPDTQYF. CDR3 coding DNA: TGCGCCAGCAGCCCGTTCATAGCGGGAGGCCCAGATACGCAGTATTTT.

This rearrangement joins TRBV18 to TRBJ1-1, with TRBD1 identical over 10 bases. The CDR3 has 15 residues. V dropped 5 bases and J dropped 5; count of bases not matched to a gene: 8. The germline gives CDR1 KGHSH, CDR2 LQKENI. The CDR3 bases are TGTGCCAGCTCAGCGGGACAGGGGTTTATTACTGAAGCTTTCTTT. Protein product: CASSAGQGFITEAFF.

CDR3 sequence: CTSCPEGHEQYF. For the CDR3, the DNA is TGCACCAGCTGCCCCGAGGGTCACGAGCAGTACTTC. This sequence joins TRBV1 and TRBJ2-7; the table's TRBD2 call for D was not verified on the DNA. TRBV1 is marked as a pseudogene. This CDR3 is built from 12 residues.

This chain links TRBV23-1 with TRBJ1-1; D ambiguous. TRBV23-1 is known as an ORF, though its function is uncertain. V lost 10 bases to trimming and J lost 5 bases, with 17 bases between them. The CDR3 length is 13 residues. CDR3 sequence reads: CAIKTPSGTEAFF. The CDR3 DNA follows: TGCGCCATCAAGACGCCTTCGGGGACTGAAGCTTTCTTT.

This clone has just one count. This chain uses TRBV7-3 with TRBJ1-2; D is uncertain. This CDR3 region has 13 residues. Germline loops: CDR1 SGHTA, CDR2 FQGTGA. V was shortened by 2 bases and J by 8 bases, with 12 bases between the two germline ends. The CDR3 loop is CASSLERREGYTF. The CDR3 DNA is TGTGCCAGCAGCTTAGAAAGGAGGGAGGGCTACACCTTC.

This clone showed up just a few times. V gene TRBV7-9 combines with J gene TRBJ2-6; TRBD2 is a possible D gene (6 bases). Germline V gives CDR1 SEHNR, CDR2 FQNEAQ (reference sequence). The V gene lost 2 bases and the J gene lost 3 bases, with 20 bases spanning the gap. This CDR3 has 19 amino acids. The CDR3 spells CASSLLEGINLGGANVLTF. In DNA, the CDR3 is TGTGCCAGCAGCTTATTGGAGGGAATCAATTTGGGTGGGGCCAACGTCCTGACTTTC.

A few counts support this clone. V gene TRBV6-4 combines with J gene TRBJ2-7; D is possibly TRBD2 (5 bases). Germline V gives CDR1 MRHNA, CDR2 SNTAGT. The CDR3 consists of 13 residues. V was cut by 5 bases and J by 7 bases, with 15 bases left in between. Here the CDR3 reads CASSSQAEGEQYF. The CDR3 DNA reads TGTGCCAGCAGTTCTCAGGCTGAGGGTGAGCAGTACTTC.